The rows below give T cell receptor beta chains drawn from one sample of a study of cytomegalovirus exposure and HLA in healthy donors. TCRdb's table, derived via immunoSEQ multiplex PCR, lists solely in-frame clones and lacks some. The sample lists tens of thousands of clones, around 62% occurring once. The sample comprised PBMCs. These receptors all come from a man between 35 and 55 years old in good health and CMV-seropositive. The conserved cysteine and the conserved F or W are not part of the CDR3 here.

CDR3 protein: ASKDRVNSPLH
V gene: TRBV11-2
J gene: TRBJ1-6

CDR3 protein: ASTPRERENEKLF
V gene: TRBV19
J gene: TRBJ1-4

CDR3 protein: ASRRPGQPQH
V gene: TRBV28
J gene: TRBJ1-5

CDR3 protein: AWSSGGSALETQY
V gene: TRBV30
J gene: TRBJ2-5

CDR3 protein: ATLTNTEAF
V gene: TRBV4-2
J gene: TRBJ1-1

CDR3 protein: AWGHRDRGYEQY
V gene: TRBV30
J gene: TRBJ2-7

CDR3 protein: ASSLVTGGTGELF
V gene: TRBV7-2
J gene: TRBJ2-2

CDR3 protein: SARDPRGAF
V gene: TRBV20-1
J gene: TRBJ1-1

CDR3 protein: ASSLEGGVDTQY
V gene: TRBV11-2
J gene: TRBJ2-3

CDR3 protein: ASSLGGGNTEAF
V gene: TRBV28
J gene: TRBJ1-1

CDR3 protein: ASSYAPDSAYEQY
V gene: TRBV6-5
J gene: TRBJ2-7

CDR3 protein: ASSSLGIYEQY
V gene: TRBV11-2
J gene: TRBJ2-7

CDR3 protein: ASSEDGVYEQY
V gene: TRBV6-1
J gene: NA

CDR3 protein: ASSDGRGLVQPQH
V gene: TRBV6-1
J gene: TRBJ1-5

CDR3 protein: ASSHTGRGEAF
V gene: TRBV4-1
J gene: TRBJ1-1

CDR3 protein: ASSLIQGQYEQY
V gene: TRBV2
J gene: TRBJ2-7

CDR3 protein: ASSERGDYLNEQF
V gene: TRBV2
J gene: TRBJ2-1

CDR3 protein: ASSLATGFGTQY
V gene: TRBV5-4
J gene: TRBJ2-5

CDR3 protein: ASSPRSGESYEQY
V gene: TRBV18
J gene: TRBJ2-7

CDR3 protein: ASSVRTDYQPQH
V gene: TRBV6-6
J gene: TRBJ1-5

CDR3 protein: ASSVRLDTGELF
V gene: TRBV9
J gene: TRBJ2-2

CDR3 protein: ASIGLAGINEQF
V gene: TRBV2
J gene: TRBJ2-1